A selection of T cell receptor beta chains follows, all from one sample in a study of cytomegalovirus exposure and HLA in healthy donors. Produced via immunoSEQ multiplex PCR; TCRdb's table is partial and in-frame only. The data contain under 200,000 clones, 65% to 70% of them singletons. The specimen sequenced was PBMCs. These receptors were collected from a woman under 30 in good health and CMV-seropositive. The CDR3 runs from the conserved cysteine through the conserved F or W. A D gene is named only where the DNA matches it firmly. Clone size appears in some rows only: once, few, many, or a class for an expanded clone.

v_gene	j_gene	abundance	d_gene	CDR3nt	CDR3aa
TRBV2	TRBJ2-1	few	-	TGTGCCAGCAGTGAAGATGACTTCGATGAGCAGTTCTTC	CASSEDDFDEQFF
TRBV7-3	TRBJ2-1	once	TRBD2	TGTGCCAGCAGTAGCGGGAGCGAAGAGCAGTTCTTC	CASSSGSEEQFF
TRBV13	TRBJ2-1	-	-	TGTGCCAGCAGCGATCAGGGTGGAACGGCTTATGAGCAGTTCTTC	CASSDQGGTAYEQFF
TRBV7-3	TRBJ1-1	-	TRBD1	TGTGCCAGCAGCCAAACCGCAGGGGGCGTCACTGAAGCTTTCTTT	CASSQTAGGVTEAFF
TRBV7-9	TRBJ1-5	once	-	TGTGCCAGCAGCAAAACAGGAGGGGATCAGCCCCAGCATTTT	CASSKTGGDQPQHF
TRBV6-5	TRBJ2-4	-	-	TGTGCCAGCAGTAGCGCGACCGCCATTCAGTACTTC	CASSSATAIQYF
TRBV14	TRBJ2-7	-	TRBD1	TGTGCCAGCAGCCGATCCGGGACAGTCTACGAGCAGTACTTC	CASSRSGTVYEQYF
TRBV19	TRBJ1-1	-	-	TGTGCCAGTAGTATAGATACTCCCTCGGGGATGGACACTGAAGCTTTCTTT	CASSIDTPSGMDTEAFF
TRBV15	TRBJ1-2	-	TRBD1	TGTGCCACCAGCAATGGACAGGGGGAAACATATGGCTACACCTTC	CATSNGQGETYGYTF
TRBV18	TRBJ2-5	-	TRBD2	TGTGCCAGCTCACGCGGGACTAGCGGGAGGGTTGTCCAAGAGACCCAGTACTTC	CASSRGTSGRVVQETQYF
TRBV27	TRBJ2-5	-	TRBD1	TGTGCCAGCAGTAGCACCGCCAGGGGGCAAGAGACCCAGTACTTC	CASSSTARGQETQYF
TRBV19	TRBJ2-7	-	TRBD2	TGTGCCAGTAGTTCCCACACTAGCGGGAGAGGAACCTACGAGCAGTACTTC	CASSSHTSGRGTYEQYF
TRBV14	TRBJ1-1	-	-	TGTGCCAGCAGCCAAGATCTGAGACAGGCAACCTCGAACACTGAAGCTTTCTTT	CASSQDLRQATSNTEAFF
TRBV7-8	TRBJ1-5	-	-	TGTGCCAGCAGCTTAGGACAGCCCATAAGTTATAGCAATCAGCCCCAGCATTTT	CASSLGQPISYSNQPQHF
TRBV19	TRBJ1-5	once	-	TGTGCCAGTGAGGACAGAGCGAGGAATCAGCCCCAGCATTTT	CASEDRARNQPQHF
TRBV7-8	TRBJ2-7	once	TRBD1	TGTGCCAGCAGCCCCTGGACAGGGGTCTCCTACGAGCAGTACTTC	CASSPWTGVSYEQYF
TRBV30	TRBJ2-6	few	-	TGTGCCTGGAGATCGGGTCCTGGGGCCAACGTCCTGACTTTC	CAWRSGPGANVLTF
TRBV6-1	TRBJ1-1	few	TRBD1	TGTGCCAGCAGTGAATCGGCAGGGGGCTACACTGAAGCTTTCTTT	CASSESAGGYTEAFF
TRBV4-1	TRBJ2-1	-	-	TGCGCCAGCAGCCAAGATGGGCTAGCAAGGAATGAGCAGTTCTTC	CASSQDGLARNEQFF
TRBV7-8	TRBJ2-5	few	TRBD2	TGTGCCAGTAAACTCTTCGGGGGGGTCCAAGAGACCCAGTACTTC	CASKLFGGVQETQYF
TRBV28	TRBJ1-1	-	TRBD1	TGTGCCAGCAGTTTATATCCCACAGGGGGATTATCAACTTTT	CASSLYPTGGLSTF
TRBV4-3	TRBJ1-1	few	TRBD1	TGCGCCAGCAGCCAACGGGACAGGGGAATGACTGAAGCTTTCTTT	CASSQRDRGMTEAFF
TRBV5-1	TRBJ2-5	-	-	TGCGCCAGCTCCCTAGAGGGAGAGACCCAGTACTTC	CASSLEGETQYF
TRBV7-9	TRBJ1-5	once	-	TGTTCCAGCAGCTACCTAGAGAATCAGCCCCAGCATTTT	CSSSYLENQPQHF
TRBV15	TRBJ1-1	few	-	TGTGCCACCAGCAGAGATCGGTCTGCGGCTTTCTTT	CATSRDRSAAFF
TRBV4-2	TRBJ2-7	-	-	TGTGCCGGGGGGGCCGCGGGGCCCCCGAGGGAGCAGTACTTC	CAGGAAGPPREQYF
TRBV5-1	TRBJ2-3	once	TRBD2	TGCGCCAGCAGCTTGGAGGGGACTAGCGGGAGGGAAGATACGCAGTATTTT	CASSLEGTSGREDTQYF
TRBV2	TRBJ2-5	-	TRBD1	TGTGCCACCCTGAAGGGACAGTTCCAAGAGACCCAGTACTTC	CATLKGQFQETQYF
TRBV30	TRBJ1-1	-	-	TGTGCCTGTGAGATCAGGGATAGCCAGATTGAAGCTTTCTTT	CACEIRDSQIEAFF
TRBV7-9	TRBJ2-1	-	-	TGTGCCAGCAGCTTAGATTCGGGCAATGAGCAGTTCTTC	CASSLDSGNEQFF
TRBV6-5	TRBJ2-2	few	TRBD1	TGTGCCAGCAGTCGGGACAGGGCGTTGGCCGGGGAGCTGTTTTTT	CASSRDRALAGELFF
TRBV5-6	TRBJ2-1	-	TRBD1	TGTGCCAGCAGCTTCTTGACAGGGAATGAAAAGTTCTTC	CASSFLTGNEKFF
TRBV6-5	TRBJ2-5	few	TRBD2	TGTGCCAGCAGTTACATAAGCGGGGGCCCTCAAGAGACCCAGTACTTC	CASSYISGGPQETQYF
TRBV5-1	TRBJ2-2	few	-	TGCGCCAGCAGCTTGGCTACCCTGGACACCGGGGAGCTGTTTTTT	CASSLATLDTGELFF
TRBV18	TRBJ1-4	-	-	TGTGCCAGCTCACGTACCCAGGGTGCAACTAATGAAAAACTGTTTTTT	CASSRTQGATNEKLFF
TRBV6-4	TRBJ2-2	few	TRBD2	TGTGCCAGCAGTGACGGGGGGGACACCGGGGAGCTGTTTTTT	CASSDGGDTGELFF
TRBV27	TRBJ1-2	-	-	TGTGCCAGCAGTTTAATAGGGGGCTATGGCTACACCTTC	CASSLIGGYGYTF
TRBV7-8	TRBJ2-4	-	TRBD1	TGTGCCAGCAGCCGCCTGCAGGGGGTGGTGAACATTCAGTACTTC	CASSRLQGVVNIQYF
TRBV7-7	TRBJ1-1	few	TRBD1	TGTGCTAGCAGCTTAACCCGACAGGGAACGACTGAAGCTTTCTTT	CASSLTRQGTTEAFF
TRBV19	TRBJ2-7	few	-	TGTGCCAGTAGCAACCAGGGTTACTCGCAATTCTACGAGCAGTACTTC	CASSNQGYSQFYEQYF
TRBV7-9	TRBJ1-5	-	TRBD1	TGTGCCAGCAGCTTCAGGGGGAATCAGCCCCAGCATTTT	CASSFRGNQPQHF
TRBV11-2	TRBJ2-3	-	TRBD2	TGTGCCAGCAGCTTAGGGACTAGCGGGGGATCTAGCACAGATACGCAGTATTTT	CASSLGTSGGSSTDTQYF
TRBV12-5	TRBJ2-2	-	TRBD2	TGTGCTAGTGGTTTGGTGTTAGCGGGGGCTGCCGGGGAGCTGTTTTTT	CASGLVLAGAAGELFF
TRBV4-3	TRBJ2-1	-	-	TGCGCCAGCAGCCAAGCTGGGAGTGAGCAGTTCTTC	CASSQAGSEQFF
TRBV5-4	TRBJ2-3	-	TRBD1	TGTGCCAGCAGCTTAGACAGGGGAGTAACAGATACGCAGTATTTT	CASSLDRGVTDTQYF
TRBV4-1	TRBJ1-2	-	-	TGCGCCAGCAGCCAAGATACAGTAGCTAACTATGGCTACACCTTC	CASSQDTVANYGYTF
TRBV10-2	TRBJ2-2	once	-	TGCGCCAGCAGTGAGTCGGGTAATTTTGGACAGAACACCGGGGAGCTGTTTTTT	CASSESGNFGQNTGELFF
TRBV27	TRBJ1-6	-	TRBD1	TGTGCCAGCAGTTCCACCACAGGGGCTAAAAATAATTCACCCCTCCACTTT	CASSSTTGAKNNSPLHF
TRBV18	TRBJ2-7	-	TRBD2	TGTGCCAGCTCACCCTTCGGGGATAGCGGGGGGTACGAGCAGTACTTC	CASSPFGDSGGYEQYF
TRBV9	TRBJ1-2	-	TRBD1	TGTGCCAGCAGCGGAAGACAGGGACCCAACTATGGCTACACCTTC	CASSGRQGPNYGYTF
TRBV7-8	TRBJ2-5	-	-	TGTGCCAGCAGCCCCAATCCGACCCTGCGGGAGACCCAGTACTTC	CASSPNPTLRETQYF
TRBV5-5	TRBJ1-2	-	-	TGTGCCAGCAGCTTGTCCGGAGACTATGGCTACACCTTC	CASSLSGDYGYTF
TRBV19	TRBJ1-6	-	TRBD1	TGTGCCAGCCGGGACAGCTCCTATAATTCACCCCTCCACTTT	CASRDSSYNSPLHF
TRBV7-8	TRBJ2-7	-	TRBD2	TGTGCCAGCAGCTTAGCGGGAGGGCCTAGAGTCGAGCAGTACTTC	CASSLAGGPRVEQYF
TRBV7-8	TRBJ2-7	-	TRBD1	TGTGCCAGCAGCCCCCAGGGACAGTTCCTCGACGAGCAGTACTTC	CASSPQGQFLDEQYF
TRBV6-5	TRBJ1-2	-	-	TGTGCCAGCAGTTTAACAGGGAAGTATGGCTACACCTTC	CASSLTGKYGYTF
TRBV5-6	TRBJ1-2	-	-	TGTGCCAGCAGCTCTCTAGACAGGTCCTATGGCTACACCTTC	CASSSLDRSYGYTF